The clone carrying this TCR beta chain was seen only a few times. Authors' data handling: For nucleated cells, counts were estimated from reference gene primer amplification. Using immunoSEQ multiplex PCR, the repertoire was profiled, and TCRdb retains in-frame clones only, with some absent. The DNA was the basis for D and trimming; V, J and clone size are from that table. The table lists 70,000 or so clones, 85% of them singletons, with around 2.9% in the top ten. The sample originates from a study of blood T cell repertoires in COVID-19. CDR1 SNHLY and CDR2 FYNNEI come from the germline V gene. The V gene lost 8 bases and the J gene lost 4 bases, with 15 bases spanning the gap. This CDR3 has 14 residues.

This sequence was found in a man of 80 years or more with acute or convalescent COVID-19. The chain carries TRBV2 and TRBJ2-4; D might be TRBD1 (6 bases). Input material: peripheral blood. The CDR3 DNA is TGTGCCAGCGGTACAGGGACGATTAAAAACATTCAGTACTTC. This sequence encodes CASGTGTIKNIQYF.